The 16 T cell receptor beta chains below come from one sample, sequenced in a study of identical twins. Each CDR3 protein is one row after TCRdb ran MiXCR on the 5' RACE reads. The sample lists 270,000 or so distinct CDR3 sequences, around 8% occurring once. The data were also submitted as part of a second study, on yellow fever vaccine responses in identical twins.

The specimen was CD8+ T cells sorted from blood. These receptors all come from a young woman in good health.

This clonotype has only a few counts. V gene TRBV12-3 or TRBV12-4 combines with J gene TRBJ2-1, with TRBD2 as a possible D gene (5 bases). This CDR3 has 18 residues. Trimming took off 5 bases at V and 0 bases at J, with 20 bases between the two ends. The CDR3 spells CASSPRTRARSSYNEQFF. The CDR3 DNA sequence: TGTGCCAGCAGTCCACGCACGAGGGCACGAAGCTCCTACAATGAGCAGTTCTTC.

Many counts were recorded for this clonotype. The rearrangement joins TRBV3-1 to TRBJ2-7, with 11 bases identical to TRBD2. The CDR3 loop spans 13 amino acids. Trimming removed 4 bases from V and 6 bases from J; junction bases left unmatched: 2. Germline CDR1 is LGHDT and CDR2 is YNNKEL (reference sequence). The CDR3 sequence: CASSPGLAAEQYF. CDR3 nucleotide sequence: TGTGCCAGCAGCCCGGGACTAGCGGCCGAGCAGTACTTC.

This clonotype has a handful of counts. The chain links TRBV27 to TRBJ2-1, with 9 bases that match TRBD1. The J segment lost 9 bases and the V segment lost 5 bases, leaving 11 bases of the junction unmatched. The V gene's germline CDR1 is MNHEY and CDR2 SMNVEV (reference sequence). This CDR3 has 15 amino acids. CDR3 in amino acids: CASSLTGTGFFEQFF. In DNA form, the CDR3 reads TGTGCCAGCAGTCTAACCGGGACAGGGTTCTTTGAGCAGTTCTTC.

The rearrangement joins TRBV5-1 to TRBJ1-1, with D perhaps TRBD1 (5 bases). The germline V gene has CDR1 SGHRS and CDR2 YFSETQ. The CDR3 is 14 residues long. Deletions cut 6 bases from V and 5 bases from J, with 17 bases between. This chain's CDR3 is CASTIGSGRTEAFF. CDR3 DNA: TGCGCCAGCACCATAGGGTCAGGGAGGACTGAAGCTTTCTTT.

V and J are TRBV6-6 and TRBJ2-1; the D is unclear. This CDR3 has 12 residues. Trimming stripped 9 bases from V and 4 bases from J, with 10 bases between. Germline CDR1 MNHNY, CDR2 SVGAGI (reference sequence). The CDR3 protein is CASGGNYNEQFF. The DNA of the CDR3 is TGTGCCAGTGGCGGAAATTACAATGAGCAGTTCTTC.

This clonotype was found a few times. The V gene is TRBV29-1, the J gene TRBJ2-3; no clear D gene. Germline V gene sequence: CDR1 SQVTM, CDR2 ANQGSEA. The CDR3 length is 12 residues. Deletions cut 3 bases from V and 0 bases from J, with 4 bases between. CDR3 coding DNA: TGCAGCGTTGATCCTAGCACAGATACGCAGTATTTT. Translating gives CSVDPSTDTQYF.

This clonotype was counted ten times or more. The chain combines TRBV5-1 with TRBJ2-1; D gene uncertain. Germline-derived CDR1 and CDR2 are SGHRS and YFSETQ. CDR3 size: 15 residues. V lost 6 bases, J lost 2 bases, and 15 bases lay in between. Here the CDR3 DNA reads TGCGCCAGCACTGGTGGGGTGATTGCCTACAATGAGCAGTTCTTC. The encoded protein is CASTGGVIAYNEQFF. Supplemented by reference TRBV5-1 and TRBJ2-1, the full variable domain reads KAGVTQTPRYLIKTRGQQVTLSCSPISGHRSVSWYQQTPGQGLQFLFEYFSETQRNKGNFPGRFSGRQFSNSRSEMNVSTLELGDSALYLCASTGGVIAYNEQFFGPGTRLTVL.

In its sample, this clonotype was seen many times. The chain joins TRBV6-6 to TRBJ2-3; a possible D gene is TRBD2 (5 bases). Germline loops: CDR1 MNHNY, CDR2 SVGAGI (reference sequence). The CDR3 totals 13 residues. V dropped 0 bases and J dropped 4 bases, with 5 bases sitting between them. For the CDR3, the DNA is TGTGCCAGCAGTTACTCGGAGGCAGATACGCAGTATTTT. This sequence encodes CASSYSEADTQYF.

This clonotype was detected a few times. This chain joins TRBV20-1 and TRBJ2-7; possibly TRBD1 for D (6 bases). The CDR3 has 15 residues. CDR1 is DFQATT and CDR2 is SNEGSKA in the germline V gene (reference sequence). V was trimmed by 1 base and J by 4 bases, leaving 17 bases between them. This chain's CDR3 is CSARVPHRVGYEQYF. The CDR3 bases are TGCAGTGCTAGAGTCCCCCACAGGGTCGGTTACGAGCAGTACTTC.

This clonotype was observed a handful of times. The chain is built from TRBV27 and TRBJ2-7; either TRBD1 or TRBD2 may supply D (5 bases each). This CDR3 has 14 residues. The germline gives CDR1 MNHEY, CDR2 SMNVEV (reference sequence). Trimming stripped 6 bases from V and 3 bases from J, with 15 bases between. The chain's CDR3 is CASSPWGTSYEQYF. Here the CDR3 DNA reads TGTGCCAGCAGCCCTTGGGGGACGAGCTACGAGCAGTACTTC.

This clonotype was observed at least ten times. The rearrangement links TRBV20-1 to TRBJ2-7, with D possibly TRBD1 on 5 matching bases. Germline values: CDR1 DFQATT, CDR2 SNEGSKA (reference sequence). V lost 3 bases, J lost 3 bases, and 15 bases lay in between. The CDR3 extends over 14 amino acids. CDR3 protein: CSAREPDSHYEQYF. The DNA of the CDR3 is TGCAGTGCTAGGGAGCCAGACAGTCACTACGAGCAGTACTTC.

A few counts support this clonotype. The chain is built from TRBV7-6 and TRBJ2-7; a possible D gene is TRBD2 (6 bases). Trimming removed 5 bases from V and 1 base from J, with 15 bases in between. The CDR3 runs to 15 residues. Germline lookup yields CDR1 SGHVS and CDR2 FNYEAQ. CDR3 DNA sequence: TGTGCCAGCAGCCCAAGACTAGATGGATCCTACGAGCAGTACTTC. Amino acids: CASSPRLDGSYEQYF.

The sample holds many counts of this clonotype. The chain combines TRBV5-1 with TRBJ1-1, with 7 bases matching TRBD1. CDR3 length: 13 residues. The germline V gene has CDR1 SGHRS and CDR2 YFSETQ. After removal of 5 bases from V and 7 bases from J, the junction contained 8 bases not matched to a gene. The CDR3 region is CASRDQGGSEAFF. The CDR3 DNA reads as TGCGCCAGCAGGGACCAGGGGGGAAGTGAAGCTTTCTTT. Drawing the rest from reference TRBV5-1 and TRBJ1-1, the complete variable domain is KAGVTQTPRYLIKTRGQQVTLSCSPISGHRSVSWYQQTPGQGLQFLFEYFSETQRNKGNFPGRFSGRQFSNSRSEMNVSTLELGDSALYLCASRDQGGSEAFFGQGTRLTVV.

The rearrangement joins TRBV6-4 to TRBJ2-3, with D hard to call. The CDR3 loop spans 14 amino acids. Germline V CDR1 and CDR2: MRHNA, SNTAGT. Trimming pared 7 bases from V and 4 bases from J, leaving 15 bases between. The chain's CDR3 is CASMEEVDADTQYF. CDR3 sequence (DNA): TGTGCCAGCATGGAAGAGGTTGACGCAGATACGCAGTATTTT.

The V and J genes are TRBV5-6 and TRBJ2-1; the match to TRBD2 covers 8 bases. The CDR3 is 17 residues long. Trimming removed 0 bases from V and 8 bases from J; junction bases left unmatched: 13. CDR1 is SGHDT and CDR2 is YYEEEE in the germline V gene. DNA of the CDR3: TGTGCCAGCAGCTTGGCCGCACGACTAGCGTTCGGGGATGAGCAGTTCTTC. It is translated as CASSLAARLAFGDEQFF.

This clonotype was observed at least ten times. The V call is TRBV30, the J call TRBJ2-1, with unresolved D. The V gene lost 0 bases and the J gene lost 6 bases, with 6 bases spanning the gap. Germline V gene data show CDR1 as GTSNPN and CDR2 as SVGIG (reference sequence). The CDR3 has 12 amino acids. The CDR3 sequence: CAWSVSINEQFF. For the CDR3, the DNA is TGTGCCTGGAGTGTAAGCATCAATGAGCAGTTCTTC.